A single sample is the source of the 24 T cell receptor beta chains below, sequenced in a study of vaccination and CD4 T cells after COVID-19. Antigens of these TCRs are unknown. Cultured CD4+ T-cell DNA underwent Oncomine TCR Beta short-read sequencing. A single record per CDR3 protein comes from TCRdb applying MiXCR to the PCR reads. The table includes about 13,000 distinct CDR3 sequences, roughly 50% detected once. Sample treatment: approximately nine-day PBMC culture with coronavirus spike peptide pools or control peptides (ViraFEST assay). What was sequenced was CD4+ T cells from blood, cultured in vitro. The source is a human donor who had recovered from COVID-19.

The chain combines TRBV20-1 with TRBJ2-1; tentatively, D is TRBD2 (7 bases). The germline gives CDR1 DFQATT, CDR2 SNEGSKA (reference sequence). The length of the CDR3 is 12 residues. Trimming took 6 bases from V and 6 from J, leaving 12 bases between them. DNA for the CDR3: TGCAGTGCAGGGGGGGTGGGCAATGAGCAGTTCTTC. It specifies CSAGGVGNEQFF.

In this sample, this clonotype turned up a few times. The junction and the germline gene differ at one end; a read error may be behind it. This sequence joins TRBV7-9 and TRBJ2-1; 11 bases line up with TRBD2. Per germline, CDR1 SEHNR and CDR2 FQNEAQ (reference sequence). The CDR3 loop spans 15 amino acids. The CDR3, as DNA: TGTGCCAGCAGTTTAGCGGGGGGGCCGGGCAATGAGCAGTTCTTC. Its protein is CASSLAGGPGNEQFF.

The chain employs TRBV7-9 and TRBJ2-3; 13 bases align to TRBD2. In germline, CDR1 is SEHNR, CDR2 FQNEAQ (reference sequence). Unmatched junction bases numbered 5, after V lost 8 bases and J lost 0 bases. The CDR3 sequence is 16 residues long. The CDR3 nucleotides are TGTGCCAGCGAGACTAGCGGGGGGCATAGCACAGATACGCAGTATTTT. Protein sequence: CASETSGGHSTDTQYF.

This clonotype was counted between two and nine times. This chain joins TRBV6-1 and TRBJ2-7, with TRBD1 matching 10 bases. The germline gives CDR1 MNHNS, CDR2 SASEGT. This CDR3 contains 15 residues. V gave up 7 bases and J gave up 6 bases; unmatched junction bases: 12. For the CDR3, the DNA is TGTGCCAGCACCTCTAGGGACAGGGGAGCGGCCGAGCAGTACTTC. It encodes CASTSRDRGAAEQYF.

This sequence joins TRBV2 and TRBJ2-7, with 8 bases identical to TRBD2. From germline, CDR1 is SNHLY and CDR2 FYNNEI. The V gene end was trimmed by 6 bases and the J gene end by 5 bases; junction bases not matched to a gene: 21. The CDR3 contains 18 residues. CDR3 sequence: CASSFNFAREGRGNEQYF. CDR3 nucleotide sequence: TGTGCCAGCAGCTTTAATTTCGCCCGGGAGGGCCGGGGTAACGAGCAGTACTTC.

The chain joins TRBV11-3 to TRBJ2-7; possibly TRBD2 for D (5 bases). CDR1 is SGHNT and CDR2 is YENEEA in the germline V gene. The V end was cut by 4 bases, the J end by 5 bases, with 15 bases between. The CDR3 is 14 residues long. The CDR3 DNA reads TGTGCCAGCAGCTCCAGGACTTCAACGCACGAGCAGTACTTC. Amino acid sequence: CASSSRTSTHEQYF. The full variable domain, in which reference TRBV11-3 and TRBJ2-7 provide the parts outside the CDR3, is EAGVVQSPRYKIIEKKQPVAFWCNPISGHNTLYWYLQNLGQGPELLIRYENEEAVDDSQLPKDRFSAERLKGVDSTLKIQPAELGDSAVYLCASSSRTSTHEQYFGPGTRLTVT.

This clonotype has just a few counts. V and J are TRBV10-3 and TRBJ2-7, with unresolved D. There are 12 residues in the CDR3. Germline CDR1 is ENHRY and CDR2 is SYGVKD. V lost 2 bases and J 9 bases, leaving 11 bases between the germline ends. Here the CDR3 DNA reads TGTGCCATCAGTGAGGCTGTAAGATGGCAGTACTTC. It encodes CAISEAVRWQYF.

This clonotype has more than one count but fewer than ten. CDR3 region: CASSETRGQGQPQHF. The CDR3 DNA is TGTGCCAGCAGTGAAACAAGGGGCCAGGGTCAGCCCCAGCATTTT. The rearrangement joins TRBV6-1 to TRBJ1-5; maybe TRBD1 (5 bases). In germline, CDR1 is MNHNS, CDR2 SASEGT. The CDR3 has 15 residues. V lost 2 bases and J lost 6, with 14 bases in between.

V and J are TRBV5-6 and TRBJ1-2, with a weak D call TRBD1 (6 bases). The germline V and J ends were trimmed by 1 base and 7 bases, with 11 bases remaining between them. The CDR3 length is 13 residues. In germline, CDR1 is SGHDT, CDR2 YYEEEE. CDR3 DNA: TGTGCCAGCAGCTTGTCAGGGGCCCTTGGCTACACCTTC. Protein: CASSLSGALGYTF.

This clonotype was seen a handful of times. V is TRBV19 and J is TRBJ1-5; D gene uncertain. V was clipped by 5 bases and J by 0 bases, with 20 bases between them. This CDR3 region has 18 residues. CDR1 and CDR2 from the germline V gene are LNHDA and SQIVND (reference sequence). In DNA form, the CDR3 reads TGTGCCAGTAGTCGCCAGACACCCGTTCGCTATAGCAATCAGCCCCAGCATTTT. This encodes CASSRQTPVRYSNQPQHF.

This clonotype was counted a few times. CDR3 sequence: CASSLDRVDTQYF. In nucleotides, the CDR3 is TGTGCCAGCAGCTTGGACAGGGTAGATACGCAGTATTTT. The rearrangement links TRBV5-4 to TRBJ2-3; a weak D match, TRBD1 (6 bases). V was pared by 0 bases and J by 5 bases, with 7 bases between. CDR3 length equals 13 residues. CDR1 and CDR2 from the germline V gene are SGHNT and YYREEE (reference sequence).

This chain uses TRBV6-2 or TRBV6-3 with TRBJ1-1; 11 bases are shared with TRBD1. CDR3 size: 11 residues. Germline-derived CDR1 and CDR2 are MNHEY and SVGEGT. V shed 10 bases and J 8 bases; nucleotides not matched to a gene: 3. This CDR3 reads CAIGQGAEAFF. CDR3 nucleotide sequence: TGTGCCATCGGACAGGGGGCGGAAGCTTTCTTT.

This clonotype was seen only a few times. The V gene is TRBV20-1, the J gene TRBJ2-2, with D possibly matching TRBD2 (5 bases). CDR1 and CDR2 (germline): DFQATT, SNEGSKA (reference sequence). This CDR3 is 13 amino acids long. V was shortened by 3 bases and J by 4 bases, with 9 bases between the two germline ends. The CDR3 loop reads CSARDSTTGELFF. DNA of the CDR3: TGCAGTGCTAGGGACTCAACCACCGGGGAGCTGTTTTTT.

The chain recombines TRBV20-1 with TRBJ1-5; perhaps TRBD1 as D (5 bases). CDR3 size: 18 residues. V was cut by 0 bases and J by 7 bases, with 25 bases left in between. CDR1 and CDR2 (germline): DFQATT, SNEGSKA (reference sequence). The CDR3: CSARDMRSGGVGFQPQHF. DNA for the CDR3: TGCAGTGCTAGAGATATGAGGAGCGGAGGGGTCGGGTTCCAGCCCCAGCATTTT.

This clonotype was observed a handful of times. The V and J genes are TRBV2 and TRBJ2-6, with a weak D call TRBD1 (5 bases). Per the germline V gene, CDR1 is SNHLY and CDR2 is FYNNEI. Trimming cost V 8 bases and J 2 bases, with 13 bases left between them. CDR3 length: 15 amino acids. The CDR3 is CASSGADPGANVLTF. CDR3 in DNA: TGTGCCAGCTCTGGGGCGGACCCTGGGGCCAACGTCCTGACTTTC.

Only a few counts were recorded for this clonotype. The V and J genes are TRBV6-1 and TRBJ1-4, with TRBD1 as a possible D gene (5 bases). The CDR3 runs to 14 residues. In germline, CDR1 is MNHNS, CDR2 SASEGT. Trimming took off 3 bases at V and 8 bases at J, with 13 bases between the two ends. CDR3 coding DNA: TGTGCCAGCAGTGAGAGTTTGGGACGGGAAAAACTGTTTTTT. Translated: CASSESLGREKLFF.

This clonotype has more than one count but fewer than ten. This chain joins TRBV7-3 and TRBJ1-5; possibly TRBD1 for D (5 bases). Germline CDR1 SGHTA, CDR2 FQGTGA. The CDR3 has 13 amino acids. V lost 6 bases and J 3 bases, leaving 9 bases between the germline ends. As DNA, the CDR3 is TGTGCCAGCAGTCTAGGGGCCAATCAGCCCCAGCATTTT. This gives the protein CASSLGANQPQHF.

The CDR3, as DNA: TGTGCCAGCAGCTCCCTCCTAGCGGGAGCGGCAAACGAGCAGTACTTC. Translation gives CASSSLLAGAANEQYF. J is TRBJ2-1 and V is TRBV7-9, with 10 bases matching TRBD2. Judging by the DNA end, TRBJ2-7 fits better; the J call may be wrong. There are 16 residues in the CDR3. From germline, CDR1 is SEHNR and CDR2 FQNEAQ (reference sequence).

This clonotype was picked up a small number of times. One end of the junction is discordant with germline, which a read error may explain. This chain joins TRBV28 and TRBJ1-6; tentatively, D is TRBD1 (5 bases). Germline V gene data show CDR1 as MDHEN and CDR2 as SYDVKM. The CDR3 extends over 15 amino acids. CDR3 in amino acids: CASSLGTEDNSPFHF. Written as DNA, the CDR3 is TGTGCCAGCAGTCTCGGGACGGAAGATAATTCACCCTTCCACTTT. Looking up the rest from reference TRBV28 and TRBJ1-6 gives the full variable domain: DVKVTQSSRYLVKRTGEKVFLECVQDMDHENMFWYRQDPGLGLRLIYFSYDVKMKEKGDIPEGYSVSREKKERFSLILESASTNQTSMYLCASSLGTEDNSPFHFGNGTRLTVT.

The gene calls are TRBV5-1 and TRBJ2-2; possibly TRBD2 for D (5 bases). CDR3 length equals 15 residues. Per germline, CDR1 SGHRS and CDR2 YFSETQ. V was cut by 1 base and J by 2 bases, with 9 bases left in between. This chain's CDR3 is CASSLSSGNTGELFF. In DNA form, the CDR3 reads TGCGCCAGCAGCTTGTCCAGCGGCAACACCGGGGAGCTGTTTTTT.

This chain links TRBV5-6 with TRBJ2-3, with D possibly TRBD2 on 5 matching bases. Germline assignment: CDR1 SGHDT and CDR2 YYEEEE. The CDR3 is 15 residues long. V lost 3 bases to trimming and J lost 0 bases, with 11 bases between them. The CDR3 reads CASSYSGSSTDTQYF. The CDR3 nucleotides read TGTGCCAGCAGCTACAGCGGATCTAGCACAGATACGCAGTATTTT.

The J gene is TRBJ2-3, the V gene TRBV10-2; the match to TRBD2 covers 7 bases. Unmatched junction bases numbered 4, after V lost 2 bases and J lost 2 bases. CDR3 length: 15 amino acids. Germline V gene lookup returns CDR1 WSHSY and CDR2 SAAADI. CDR3 amino acids: CASSERGVFTDTQYF. DNA for the CDR3: TGCGCCAGCAGTGAGCGGGGGGTATTCACAGATACGCAGTATTTT.

This chain joins TRBV6-5 and TRBJ2-1; 9 positions agree with TRBD1. The ends lost 4 bases at V and 7 bases at J; junction bases unmatched: 11. From germline, CDR1 is MNHEY and CDR2 SVGAGI. The CDR3 runs 16 residues. The CDR3, as DNA: TGTGCCAGCAGTTCACCGATCGGGACAGGGAGGAATGAGCAGTTCTTC. Its translation is CASSSPIGTGRNEQFF.

This clonotype was seen a handful of times. The chain links TRBV10-1 to TRBJ2-4, with D possibly called TRBD1 or TRBD2 (5 bases each). V was clipped by 10 bases and J by 0 bases, with 19 bases between them. Germline CDR1 is WNHNN and CDR2 is SYGVQD (reference sequence). The CDR3 extends over 16 amino acids. CDR3 DNA: TGCGCCACCCACCTAGGGACCGATATAGCCAAAAACATTCAGTACTTC. This sequence encodes CATHLGTDIAKNIQYF.